This T cell receptor beta chain was sequenced in a study of blood T cells in healthy people across ages. Whole-study results and caveats: Reliance upon unsorted PBMCs precluded definitive naive versus antigen-experienced comparison. Compared with aged donors, long-lived donors showed fewer expanded clones, suggesting selection. There was a strong correlation between TCR beta diversity and naive T cell percentage.

Sample donors were healthy Caucasian individuals that came from Russia, aged roughly 6 to 95. The table lists this clonotype with a few counts. Its cognate antigen is unknown. A second PCR, run for about 7 to 12 cycles, used a sample-barcoded 5' primer plus a J-beta primer mix. MiXCR, applied by TCRdb to the 5' RACE reads, yields one record per CDR3 protein. The data hold roughly 800,000 distinct CDR3 sequences, with 58% observed a single time. There are 12 residues in the CDR3. This clonotype was sampled from a man aged 30 to 45 in good health. The genes are TRBV21-1 and TRBJ2-7; the table assigns TRBD2, which was not confirmed against the DNA. TRBV21-1 is reported as a pseudogene. The source material was blood. The CDR3 DNA is TGTGCCAGCAAGGGCTTCTCCTACGAGCAGTACTTC. The encoded protein is CASKGFSYEQYF.